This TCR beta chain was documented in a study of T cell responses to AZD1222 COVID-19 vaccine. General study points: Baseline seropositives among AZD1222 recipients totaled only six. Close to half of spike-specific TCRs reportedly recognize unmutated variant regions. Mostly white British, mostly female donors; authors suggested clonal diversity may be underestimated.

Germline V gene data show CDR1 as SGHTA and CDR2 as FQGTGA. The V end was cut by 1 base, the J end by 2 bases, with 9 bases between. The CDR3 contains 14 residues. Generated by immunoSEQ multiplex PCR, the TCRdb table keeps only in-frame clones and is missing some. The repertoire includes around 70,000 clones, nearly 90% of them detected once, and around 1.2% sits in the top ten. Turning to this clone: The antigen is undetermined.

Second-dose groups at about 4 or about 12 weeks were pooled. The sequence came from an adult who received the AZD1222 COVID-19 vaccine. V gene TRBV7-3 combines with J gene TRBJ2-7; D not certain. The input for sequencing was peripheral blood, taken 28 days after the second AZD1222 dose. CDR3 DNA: TGTGCCAGCAGCTTAAATTCGGGTACCTACGAGCAGTACTTC. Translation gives CASSLNSGTYEQYF.